The 20 T cell receptor beta chains listed next were all sequenced from one sample in a study of blood T cells in healthy people across ages. Primed by a sample-barcoded 5' primer and a J-beta primer mix, a second PCR proceeded for 7 to 11 cycles. From the 5' RACE reads, TCRdb called clonotypes with MiXCR, one entry per CDR3 protein. The table includes about 640,000 distinct CDR3 sequences, around 54% detected once. The sequencing input was blood. These receptors were collected from a man aged 55 to 70 in good health.

The chain couples TRBV15 to TRBJ2-7; D gene uncertain. This CDR3 comprises 16 residues. V was cut by 0 bases and J by 0 bases, with 12 bases left in between. Germline assignment: CDR1 LNHNV and CDR2 YYDKDF (reference sequence). The CDR3 coding sequence is TGTGCCACCAGCAGAGATCGGTTGAGAATCTCCTACGAGCAGTACTTC. It translates to CATSRDRLRISYEQYF.

The chain combines TRBV12-5 with TRBJ2-7; D is possibly TRBD1 (6 bases). Deletions cut 7 bases from V and 4 bases from J, with 14 bases between. Germline V gene sequence: CDR1 LGHNT, CDR2 FRNRAP. This CDR3 is built from 13 residues. The CDR3 coding sequence is TGTGCTAGTGCCAGGGACAACTATTACGAGCAGTACTTC. It specifies CASARDNYYEQYF.

This clonotype showed up just a few times. This sequence joins TRBV29-1 and TRBJ2-7, with TRBD1 identical over 9 bases. The CDR3 runs 13 residues. The J segment lost 7 bases and the V segment lost 2 bases, leaving 6 bases of the junction unmatched. Germline V lookup: CDR1 SQVTM, CDR2 ANQGSEA. The CDR3 region is CSVEKQGAGEQYF. The CDR3 DNA reads TGCAGCGTTGAAAAACAGGGGGCTGGTGAGCAGTACTTC.

The chain is built from TRBV5-1 and TRBJ1-2, with D perhaps matching TRBD1 (5 bases). The V gene lost 5 bases and the J gene lost 4 bases, with 15 bases spanning the gap. CDR1 and CDR2 (germline): SGHRS, YFSETQ. CDR3 length equals 14 residues. The CDR3 reads CASSSGRGGYGYTF. The CDR3 nucleotides read TGCGCCAGCAGTTCGGGGCGGGGCGGCTATGGCTACACCTTC.

The table lists this clonotype with a count of one. The junction departs from the called germline gene at one end, perhaps through a read error. V and J are TRBV7-8 and TRBJ2-7; 11 bases agree with TRBD2. Germline-derived CDR1 and CDR2 are SGHVS and FQNEAQ. This CDR3 contains 14 residues. The chain's CDR3 is CASSALAGGLERYF. The DNA of the CDR3 is TGTGCCAGCAGCGCCCTAGCGGGGGGCCTTGAGCGGTACTTC.

This chain connects TRBV29-1 to TRBJ1-4, with 10 nucleotides matching TRBD1. CDR3 length equals 15 residues. V lost 6 bases and J lost 0; bases outside the gene matches: 4. Germline lookup yields CDR1 SQVTM and CDR2 ANQGSEA. CDR3: CSVSGTGATNEKLFF. Written as DNA, the CDR3 is TGCAGCGTATCCGGGACAGGGGCAACTAATGAAAAACTGTTTTTT. The full variable domain, with the rest looked up from reference TRBV29-1 and TRBJ1-4, is SAVISQKPSRDICQRGTSLTIQCQVDSQVTMMFWYRQQPGQSLTLIATANQGSEATYESGFVIDKFPISRPNLTFSTLTVSNMSPEDSSIYLCSVSGTGATNEKLFFGSGTQLSVL.

This chain uses TRBV4-1 with TRBJ1-4, with 7 bases identical to TRBD1. The junction had 5 bases not matched to a gene; V was cut back by 0 bases and J by 4 bases. The CDR3 runs 16 residues. The germline V gene has CDR1 MGHRA and CDR2 YSYEKL. The CDR3 is CASSQDGTDGNEKLFF. In DNA form, the CDR3 reads TGCGCCAGCAGCCAAGATGGGACAGACGGTAATGAAAAACTGTTTTTT.

This sequence joins TRBV7-9 and TRBJ2-6; tentative D call: TRBD2 (5 bases). The length of the CDR3 is 14 residues. The ends were cut back, 8 bases at V and 0 bases at J, with 8 bases in the middle. The germline V gene has CDR1 SEHNR and CDR2 FQNEAQ (reference sequence). As DNA, the CDR3 is TGTGCCAGCGGCCGGGACTCTGGGGCCAACGTCCTGACTTTC. Its protein is CASGRDSGANVLTF.

The rearrangement joins TRBV6-5 to TRBJ2-1, with 10 bases identical to TRBD1. Germline-derived CDR1 and CDR2 are MNHEY and SVGAGI. V was clipped by 6 bases and J by 2 bases; unmatched bases: 4. The CDR3 spans 15 residues. CDR3 nucleotide sequence: TGTGCCAGCAGACTGACAGGGGGCCCCTACAATGAGCAGTTCTTC. Residues: CASRLTGGPYNEQFF.

This clonotype turned up a few times. The chain combines TRBV5-1 with TRBJ2-7, with D perhaps given as TRBD1 or TRBD2 (5 bases each). The CDR3 spans 15 residues. V lost 1 base and J 4 bases, leaving 15 bases between the germline ends. Per the germline V gene, CDR1 is SGHRS and CDR2 is YFSETQ. DNA for the CDR3: TGCGCCAGCAGCTTGTCCGGGACGAGGGGTTACGAGCAGTACTTC. Residues: CASSLSGTRGYEQYF.

This clonotype appeared a few times. The CDR3 DNA follows: TGCAGTGCTAGGGGAGGTGGGAGATACAATGAGCAGTTCTTC. Protein product: CSARGGGRYNEQFF. This sequence joins TRBV20-1 and TRBJ2-1; maybe TRBD2 (6 bases). Germline lookup yields CDR1 DFQATT and CDR2 SNEGSKA (reference sequence). CDR3 length: 14 residues. Trimming took 3 bases from V and 4 from J, leaving 13 bases between them.

This chain links TRBV7-2 with TRBJ2-3, with a weak D call TRBD2 (7 bases). V lost 5 bases and J 1 base, leaving 13 bases between the germline ends. The germline V gene encodes CDR1 SGHTA and CDR2 FQGNSA. The CDR3 length is 15 residues. The CDR3 here is CASSIRGARTDTQYF. The CDR3 nucleotides are TGTGCCAGCAGCATACGGGGGGCTCGCACAGATACGCAGTATTTT.

CDR3 sequence (DNA): TGTGCCAGCAGCGTAGAGGGTGGCTACACCTTC. It yields the protein CASSVEGGYTF. The genes are TRBV9 and TRBJ1-2, with D uncertain. CDR1 SGDLS and CDR2 YYNGEE come from the germline V gene. V lost 0 bases, J lost 7 bases, and 4 bases lay in between. This CDR3 contains 11 residues.

V and J are TRBV7-8 and TRBJ2-7, with 7 bases aligning to TRBD1. The end of the DNA is better explained by TRBJ2-5, so the J call may be wrong. CDR1 is SGHVS and CDR2 is FQNEAQ in the germline V gene. The CDR3 is 15 amino acids. CDR3 in DNA: TGTGCCAGCAGCTTATATAGGGGGCAGTCGGAGACCCAGTACTTC. Translated, it gives CASSLYRGQSETQYF.

This clonotype has a handful of counts. The V call is TRBV4-1, the J call TRBJ2-7; D is undetermined. Germline values: CDR1 MGHRA, CDR2 YSYEKL. Trimming shortened V by 2 bases and J by 3 bases, and 14 bases separated the two germline ends. The CDR3 is 15 residues long. The CDR3 is CASSQIEPGNYEQYF. The DNA of the CDR3 is TGCGCCAGCAGCCAAATCGAGCCTGGAAACTACGAGCAGTACTTC.

This clonotype was counted ten times or more. The chain has TRBV21-1 and TRBJ1-1; the D segment call TRBD1 is taken from the table without a DNA check. TRBV21-1 is shown as a pseudogene. This CDR3 is 15 amino acids long. CDR3 amino acids: CASSPLREQNTEAFF. CDR3 nucleotides: TGTGCCAGCTCCCCTCTCAGGGAACAGAACACTGAAGCTTTCTTT.

The chain carries TRBV27 and TRBJ2-1, with unresolved D. Germline-derived CDR1 and CDR2 are MNHEY and SMNVEV (reference sequence). The CDR3 has 13 residues. Trimming pared 3 bases from V and 8 bases from J, leaving 11 bases between. CDR3 in DNA: TGTGCCAGCAGTTTGTGGACGAGCGATGAGCAGTTCTTC. Its protein product is CASSLWTSDEQFF.

V is TRBV29-1 and J is TRBJ2-3; 9 bases are shared with TRBD1. V shed 7 bases and J 3 bases; nucleotides not matched to a gene: 5. From germline, CDR1 is SQVTM and CDR2 ANQGSEA. This CDR3 spans 13 amino acids. CDR3: CSGGQGRTDTQYF. The CDR3 DNA reads as TGCAGCGGGGGACAGGGTAGGACAGATACGCAGTATTTT.

The chain recombines TRBV6-2 or TRBV6-3 with TRBJ2-5; D is unresolved. V lost 5 bases and J lost 6, with 13 bases in between. CDR3 length: 13 residues. The germline V gene encodes CDR1 MNHEY and CDR2 SVGEGT. The CDR3 sequence is CASSALPAQTQYF. The CDR3 DNA reads as TGTGCCAGCAGTGCACTTCCGGCGCAGACCCAGTACTTC.

The chain has TRBV10-3 and TRBJ2-7; 9 bases map to TRBD2. The J call may be mistaken, given a closer DNA end match to TRBJ2-5. CDR1 ENHRY and CDR2 SYGVKD come from the germline V gene. The CDR3 runs 16 residues. Written as DNA, the CDR3 is TGTGCCATCAGTGATTCTAGCGGGGACCGGCCCAAGACCCAGTACTTC. As protein: CAISDSSGDRPKTQYF.